This T cell receptor (beta chain) was sequenced during a study of CD8 T cells in Susac syndrome. The CDR3 totals 16 residues. Germline CDR1 reads LNHDA; CDR2 reads SQIVND (reference sequence). Trimming took 4 bases from V and 1 from J, leaving 16 bases between them. When the RNA was reverse transcribed, random hexamers were used with an input of roughly 0.5 to 1 ug. Using its own MiXCR run on the immunoSEQ multiplex PCR reads, TCRdb lists one record per CDR3 protein. The data show about 300,000 distinct CDR3 sequences, about 92% seen once. This sequence was found in a human donor with multiple sclerosis. This chain uses TRBV19 with TRBJ1-1; perhaps TRBD1 as D (5 bases). The sample taken for sequencing was CD4+ T cells from PBMCs. The chain's CDR3 is CASSRARGASNTEAFF. CDR3 bases: TGTGCCAGTAGTAGGGCGAGGGGTGCTTCGAACACTGAAGCTTTCTTT.